The source of this T cell receptor (beta chain) is a study of response to subunit inactivated influenza vaccine. One entry per CDR3 protein, called by TCRdb with MiXCR from the RT-PCR reads. The sample holds 500,000 to 600,000 distinct CDR3 sequences, under 15% seen once. There are a few counts of this clonotype. Germline values: CDR1 SGDLS, CDR2 YYNGEE. V lost 4 bases to trimming and J lost 3 bases, with 11 bases between them. This CDR3 spans 15 amino acids. V and J are TRBV9 and TRBJ2-6; D is unresolved. The input for sequencing was PBMCs from blood, taken 45 days after vaccination. The clonotype originates from a man aged 45 to 65 who received an inactivated influenza vaccine. CDR3: CASSPDGVGANVLTF. The CDR3 nucleotides read TGTGCCAGCAGCCCCGATGGAGTTGGGGCCAACGTCCTGACTTTC.